The 10 T cell receptor beta chains below come from one sample, sequenced in a study of beta chain features in type 1 diabetes. Findings and caveats of the study: Type 1 diabetes patients had moderately but significantly shorter TCRB CDR3s in all four CD4+ subsets.

For these receptors, no antigen is known. Reverse transcribing all isolated RNA meant expressed TCRB transcripts were sequenced. Repertoires were generated with immunoSEQ multiplex PCR, while TCRdb's copy carries only in-frame clones and drops some. The sample includes around 150,000 clones, around 63% of them seen just once. The sample consisted of naive CD4+ T cells from blood. The receptors derive from a man aged 25 to 45 with type 1 diabetes.

V and J are TRBV29-1 and TRBJ2-5; a possible D gene is TRBD2 (5 bases). The CDR3 runs 14 residues. Germline V gene data show CDR1 as SQVTM and CDR2 as ANQGSEA. V was pared by 6 bases and J by 0 bases, with 14 bases between. CDR3 DNA: TGCAGCGTGCGGAGCGGTGCTTACCAAGAGACCCAGTACTTC. Protein: CSVRSGAYQETQYF.

The V call is TRBV4-3, the J call TRBJ1-2, with D perhaps matching TRBD1 (5 bases). Trimming removed 0 bases at V and 8 bases at J, with 10 bases between. CDR3 size: 13 residues. Looked up from germline, CDR1 is LGHNA and CDR2 is YSLEER. Here the CDR3 reads CASSQDGQGGYTF. CDR3 in DNA: TGCGCCAGCAGCCAAGACGGACAAGGAGGCTACACCTTC.

The chain employs TRBV10-3 and TRBJ2-3; 11 bases map to TRBD2. Germline values: CDR1 ENHRY, CDR2 SYGVKD. The CDR3 covers 17 residues. V trimming: 4 bases; J trimming: 1 base; junction bases outside the gene matches: 7. In nucleotides, the CDR3 is TGTGCCATCAGTGCGGGACTAGCGGTAGTCGGCACAGATACGCAGTATTTT. Its translation is CAISAGLAVVGTDTQYF.

The chain joins TRBV29-1 to TRBJ1-2; D call uncertain. From germline, CDR1 is SQVTM and CDR2 ANQGSEA. The V end lost 3 bases, the J end lost 4 bases, and 6 bases lay between the germline ends. This CDR3 has 11 amino acids. As DNA, the CDR3 is TGCAGCGTTGAGGGCAGCTATGGCTACACCTTC. Translating it yields CSVEGSYGYTF.

This clone showed up just a few times. The CDR3 DNA is TGTGCCAGCAGTCCAGGGAGTGGCTACACCTTC. Translating gives CASSPGSGYTF. The chain is built from TRBV7-9 and TRBJ1-2; D possibly corresponds to TRBD1 (5 bases). The germline V and J ends were trimmed by 6 bases and 7 bases, with 9 bases remaining between them. The CDR3 has 11 amino acids. Looked up from germline, CDR1 is SEHNR and CDR2 is FQNEAQ (reference sequence).

This clone appeared a few times. The chain links TRBV25-1 to TRBJ2-5; D is unclear. This CDR3 is 13 amino acids long. Germline CDR1 is MGHDK and CDR2 is SYGVNS. V gave up 6 bases and J gave up 2 bases, with 10 bases separating them. For the CDR3, the DNA is TGTGCCAGCAGGGATGGAAGTCAAGAGACCCAGTACTTC. The encoded protein is CASRDGSQETQYF.

The chain combines TRBV7-7 with TRBJ2-5; 9 bases line up with TRBD1. Germline CDR1 is SSHAT and CDR2 is FNYEAQ (reference sequence). V lost 6 bases to trimming and J lost 5 bases; unmatched junction nucleotides: 4. The CDR3 totals 13 residues. The CDR3 reads CASRGQGQETQYF. The CDR3 DNA sequence: TGTGCCAGCAGGGGACAGGGTCAGGAGACCCAGTACTTC.

Only a few counts were recorded for this clone. This chain uses TRBV29-1 with TRBJ1-2; D unclear. The CDR3 sequence is 11 residues long. Germline values: CDR1 SQVTM, CDR2 ANQGSEA. V gave up 5 bases and J gave up 8 bases, with 12 bases separating them. The CDR3 loop reads CSVIRRGGYTF. As DNA, the CDR3 is TGCAGCGTTATCCGAAGAGGAGGCTACACCTTC.

The chain uses TRBV9 and TRBJ2-2; perhaps TRBD2 as D (5 bases). CDR1 is SGDLS and CDR2 is YYNGEE in the germline V gene. The CDR3 totals 13 residues. V was pared by 2 bases and J by 5 bases, with 7 bases between. The CDR3 here is CASSVGLTGELFF. The CDR3 bases are TGTGCCAGCAGCGTCGGACTGACCGGGGAGCTGTTTTTT.

This clone was detected only a few times. The genes are TRBV7-2 and TRBJ2-3; D is unclear. Trimming took 6 bases from V and 10 from J, leaving 14 bases between them. Germline CDR1 is SGHTA and CDR2 is FQGNSA. The CDR3 contains 12 residues. The chain's CDR3 is CASSFHNGAQYF. CDR3 sequence (DNA): TGTGCCAGCAGTTTTCACAATGGGGCGCAGTATTTT. The full variable domain, in which reference TRBV7-2 and TRBJ2-3 provide the parts outside the CDR3, is GAGVSQSPSNKVTEKGKDVELRCDPISGHTALYWYRQSLGQGLEFLIYFQGNSAPDKSGLPSDRFSAERTGGSVSTLTIQRTQQEDSAVYLCASSFHNGAQYFGPGTRLTVL.